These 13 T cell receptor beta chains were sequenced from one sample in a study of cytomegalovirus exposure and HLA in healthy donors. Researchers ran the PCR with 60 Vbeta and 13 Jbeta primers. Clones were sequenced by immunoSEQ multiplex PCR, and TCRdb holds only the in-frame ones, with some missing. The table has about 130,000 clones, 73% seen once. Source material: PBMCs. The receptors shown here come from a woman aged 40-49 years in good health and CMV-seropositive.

CDR3 sequence: CASSPRTQEAEAFF. The CDR3, as DNA: TGTGCCAGCTCACCAAGGACTCAAGAGGCTGAAGCTTTCTTT. The chain couples TRBV18 to TRBJ1-1, with D hard to call. V was cut by 2 bases and J by 6 bases, with 13 bases left in between. The germline V gene encodes CDR1 KGHSH and CDR2 LQKENI. The CDR3 is made up of 14 amino acids.

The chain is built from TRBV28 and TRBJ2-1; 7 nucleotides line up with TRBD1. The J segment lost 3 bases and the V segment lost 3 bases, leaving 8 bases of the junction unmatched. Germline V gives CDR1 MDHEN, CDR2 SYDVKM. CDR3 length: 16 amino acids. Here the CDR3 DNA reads TGTGCCAGCAGTTTGTTTTCGGGACAGAACTACAATGAGCAGTTCTTC. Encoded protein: CASSLFSGQNYNEQFF.

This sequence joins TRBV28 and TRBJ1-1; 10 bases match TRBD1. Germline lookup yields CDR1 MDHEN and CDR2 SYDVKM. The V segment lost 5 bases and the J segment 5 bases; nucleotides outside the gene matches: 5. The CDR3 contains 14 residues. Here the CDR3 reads CASSPGQGWTEAFF. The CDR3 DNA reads TGTGCCAGCAGTCCGGGACAGGGGTGGACTGAAGCTTTCTTT. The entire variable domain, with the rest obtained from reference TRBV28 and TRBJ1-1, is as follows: DVKVTQSSRYLVKRTGEKVFLECVQDMDHENMFWYRQDPGLGLRLIYFSYDVKMKEKGDIPEGYSVSREKKERFSLILESASTNQTSMYLCASSPGQGWTEAFFGQGTRLTVV.

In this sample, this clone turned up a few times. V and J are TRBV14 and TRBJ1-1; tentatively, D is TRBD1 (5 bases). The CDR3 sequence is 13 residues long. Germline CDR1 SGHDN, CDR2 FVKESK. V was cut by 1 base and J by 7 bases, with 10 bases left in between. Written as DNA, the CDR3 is TGTGCCAGCAGCCAAGCGGGGGTCAGTGAAGCTTTCTTT. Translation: CASSQAGVSEAFF.

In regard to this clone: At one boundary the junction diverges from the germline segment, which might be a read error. CDR3 DNA: TGCAGCGTAATAGCGGGAGGCGAGACCCGGTACTTC. This encodes CSVIAGGETRYF. The genes are TRBV29-1 and TRBJ2-5; TRBD2 aligns across 10 bases. The CDR3 is 12 amino acids. Looked up from germline, CDR1 is SQVTM and CDR2 is ANQGSEA.

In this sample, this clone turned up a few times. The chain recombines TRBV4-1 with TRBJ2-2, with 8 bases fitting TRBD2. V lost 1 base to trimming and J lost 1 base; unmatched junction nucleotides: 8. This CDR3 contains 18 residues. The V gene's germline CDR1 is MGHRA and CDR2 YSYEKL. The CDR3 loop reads CASSQVKLAGKNTGELFF. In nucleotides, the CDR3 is TGCGCCAGCAGCCAAGTCAAGTTAGCGGGAAAGAACACCGGGGAGCTGTTTTTT.

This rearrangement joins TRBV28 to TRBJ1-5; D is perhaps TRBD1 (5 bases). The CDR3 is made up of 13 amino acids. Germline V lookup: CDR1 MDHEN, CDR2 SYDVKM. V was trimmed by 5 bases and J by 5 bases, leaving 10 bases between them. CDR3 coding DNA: TGTGCCAGCAGTACCGACAGCTATCAGCCCCAGCATTTT. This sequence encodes CASSTDSYQPQHF. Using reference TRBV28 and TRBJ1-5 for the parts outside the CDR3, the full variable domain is DVKVTQSSRYLVKRTGEKVFLECVQDMDHENMFWYRQDPGLGLRLIYFSYDVKMKEKGDIPEGYSVSREKKERFSLILESASTNQTSMYLCASSTDSYQPQHFGDGTRLSIL.

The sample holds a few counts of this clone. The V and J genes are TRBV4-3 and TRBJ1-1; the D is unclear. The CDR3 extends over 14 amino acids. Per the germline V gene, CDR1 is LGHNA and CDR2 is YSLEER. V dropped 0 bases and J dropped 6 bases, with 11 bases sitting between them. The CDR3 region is CASSQDWWRPEAFF. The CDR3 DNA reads TGCGCCAGCAGCCAAGATTGGTGGAGACCTGAAGCTTTCTTT.

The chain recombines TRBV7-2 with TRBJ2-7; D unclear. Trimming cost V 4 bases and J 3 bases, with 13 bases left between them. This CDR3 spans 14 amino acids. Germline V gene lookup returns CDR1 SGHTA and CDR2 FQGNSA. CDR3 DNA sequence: TGTGCCAGCAGCTCAGGTGGCGCATACTACGAGCAGTACTTC. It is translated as CASSSGGAYYEQYF.

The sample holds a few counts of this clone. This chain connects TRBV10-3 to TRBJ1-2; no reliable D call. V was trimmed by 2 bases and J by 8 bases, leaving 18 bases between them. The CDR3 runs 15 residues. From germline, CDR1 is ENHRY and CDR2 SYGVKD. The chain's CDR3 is CAISERPEAHSGYTF. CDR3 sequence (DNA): TGTGCCATCAGTGAGCGCCCGGAAGCCCACAGCGGCTACACCTTC.

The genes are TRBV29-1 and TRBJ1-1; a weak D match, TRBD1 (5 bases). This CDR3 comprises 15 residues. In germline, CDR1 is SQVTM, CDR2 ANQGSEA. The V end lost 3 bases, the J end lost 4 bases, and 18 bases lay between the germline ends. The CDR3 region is CSVDPPAGWVTEAFF. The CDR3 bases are TGCAGCGTTGACCCCCCCGCAGGGTGGGTCACTGAAGCTTTCTTT.

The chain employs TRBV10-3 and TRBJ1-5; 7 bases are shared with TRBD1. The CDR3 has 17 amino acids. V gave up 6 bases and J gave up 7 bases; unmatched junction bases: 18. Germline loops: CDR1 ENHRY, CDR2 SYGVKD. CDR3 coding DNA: TGTGCCATCAGCGGGGACAGCAAAATTACCAGCTTGCAGCCCCAGCATTTT. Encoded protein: CAISGDSKITSLQPQHF.

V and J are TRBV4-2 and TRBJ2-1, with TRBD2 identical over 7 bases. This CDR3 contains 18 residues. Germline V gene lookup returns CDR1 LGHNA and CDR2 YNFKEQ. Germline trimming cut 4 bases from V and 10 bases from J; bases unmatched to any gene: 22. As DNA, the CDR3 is TGTGCCAGCAGCCCAAGGACGGGAGGCGGACTAGGGGTTGGCGAGCAGTTCTTC. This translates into CASSPRTGGGLGVGEQFF.